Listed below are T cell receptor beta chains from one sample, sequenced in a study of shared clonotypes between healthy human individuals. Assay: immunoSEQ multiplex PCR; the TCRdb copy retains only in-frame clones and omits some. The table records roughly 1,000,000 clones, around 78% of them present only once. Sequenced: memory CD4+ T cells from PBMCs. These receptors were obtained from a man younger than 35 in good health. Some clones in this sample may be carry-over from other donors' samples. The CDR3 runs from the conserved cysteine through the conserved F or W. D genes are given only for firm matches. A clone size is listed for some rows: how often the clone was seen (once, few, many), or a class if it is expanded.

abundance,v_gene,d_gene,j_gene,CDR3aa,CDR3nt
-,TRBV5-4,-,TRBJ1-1,CASSRGQMNTEAFF,TGTGCCAGCAGCCGAGGACAGATGAACACTGAAGCTTTCTTT
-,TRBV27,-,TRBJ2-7,CASSLSYPLDEQYF,TGTGCCAGCAGTTTATCCTACCCTCTGGACGAGCAGTACTTC
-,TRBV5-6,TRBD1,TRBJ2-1,CASTNLLDRGNEQFF,TGTGCCAGCACCAATTTACTCGACAGGGGCAATGAGCAGTTCTTC
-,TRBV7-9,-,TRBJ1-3,CASSGGAGPGNTIYF,TGTGCCAGCAGCGGGGGGGCAGGACCTGGAAACACCATATATTTT
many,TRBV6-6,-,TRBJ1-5,CASSDPNQPQHF,TGTGCCAGCAGTGATCCCAATCAGCCCCAGCATTTT
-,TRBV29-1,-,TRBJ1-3,CSVGASKGGGNTIYF,TGCAGCGTTGGCGCATCCAAGGGGGGTGGAAACACCATATATTTT
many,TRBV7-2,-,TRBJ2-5,CASSLDDRRETQYF,TGTGCCAGCAGCTTAGATGACAGGAGAGAGACCCAGTACTTC
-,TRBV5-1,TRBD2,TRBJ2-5,CASSLSLAGDETQYF,TGCGCCAGCAGCTTGTCACTAGCGGGAGATGAGACCCAGTACTTC
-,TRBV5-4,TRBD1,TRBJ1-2,CASSRQGIDYGYTF,TGTGCCAGCAGCCGACAGGGGATCGACTATGGCTACACCTTC
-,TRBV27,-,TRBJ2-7,CASSLRQGGYEQYF,TGTGCCAGCAGTTTGAGACAGGGAGGCTACGAGCAGTACTTC
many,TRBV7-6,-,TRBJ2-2,CASSLRGGVPPGELFF,TGTGCCAGCAGCTTAAGGGGGGGCGTGCCCCCCGGGGAGCTGTTTTTT
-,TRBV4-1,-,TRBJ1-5,CASSQVQSNQPQHF,TGCGCCAGCAGCCAAGTGCAGAGCAATCAGCCCCAGCATTTT
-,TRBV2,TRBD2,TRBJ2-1,CASIRTSGAYNEQFF,TGTGCCAGCATCCGGACTAGCGGGGCCTACAATGAGCAGTTCTTC
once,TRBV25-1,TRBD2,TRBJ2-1,CASSQTSGRINEQFF,TGTGCCAGCAGTCAAACTAGCGGGAGGATAAATGAGCAGTTCTTC
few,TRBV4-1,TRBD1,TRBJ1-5,CASSQGTGGYQPQHF,TGCGCCAGCAGCCAAGGGACAGGGGGGTATCAGCCCCAGCATTTT
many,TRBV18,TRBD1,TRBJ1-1,CASSPQEGGARTEAFF,TGTGCCAGCTCACCCCAAGAAGGGGGCGCGAGGACTGAAGCTTTCTTT
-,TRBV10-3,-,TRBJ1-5,CAISDGWSEQPQHF,TGTGCCATCAGTGACGGGTGGAGCGAGCAGCCCCAGCATTTT
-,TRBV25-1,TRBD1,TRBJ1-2,CASSGGQGEYGYTF,TGTGCCAGCAGTGGGGGACAGGGCGAGTATGGCTACACCTTC
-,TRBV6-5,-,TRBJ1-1,CASTPLSQDGTEAFF,TGTGCCAGCACCCCTTTAAGTCAGGACGGCACTGAAGCTTTCTTT
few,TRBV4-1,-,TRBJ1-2,CASSRMSSISDGYTF,TGCGCCAGCAGCCGGATGTCGAGCATTTCCGATGGCTACACCTTC
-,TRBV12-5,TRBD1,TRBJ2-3,CASGRGQGGTDTQYF,TGTGCTAGTGGCCGGGGACAGGGGGGCACAGATACGCAGTATTTT
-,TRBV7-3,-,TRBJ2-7,CASSRATGVRDEQYF,TGTGCCAGCAGCCGAGCCACAGGAGTTAGGGACGAGCAGTACTTC
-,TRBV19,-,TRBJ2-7,CASSREWDTYYEQYF,TGTGCCAGTAGTAGAGAGTGGGACACCTATTACGAGCAGTACTTC
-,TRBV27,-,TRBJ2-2,CASSFLRGMDTGELFF,TGTGCCAGCAGTTTTCTTCGCGGGATGGACACCGGGGAGCTGTTTTTT
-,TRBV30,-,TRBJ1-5,CAWSHSGNQPQHF,TGTGCCTGGAGCCACAGCGGCAATCAGCCCCAGCATTTT
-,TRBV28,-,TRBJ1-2,CASSPGPEEYGYTF,TGTGCCAGCAGCCCAGGGCCTGAGGAGTATGGCTACACCTTC
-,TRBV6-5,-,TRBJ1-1,CASSEFRGRTEAFF,TGTGCCAGCAGTGAATTTCGGGGGCGGACTGAAGCTTTCTTT
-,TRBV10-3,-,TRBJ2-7,CAIGPGQGNYEQYF,TGTGCCATCGGACCGGGTCAGGGGAACTACGAGCAGTACTTC
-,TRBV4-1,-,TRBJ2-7,CASSHGGSYEQYF,TGCGCCAGCAGCCATGGAGGGTCCTACGAGCAGTACTTC
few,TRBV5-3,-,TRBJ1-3,CARSPDCLSVGNTIYF,TGTGCCAGAAGCCCAGACTGTTTGTCGGTGGGAAACACCATATATTTT
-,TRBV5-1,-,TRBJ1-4,CASSSQGTNEKLFF,TGCGCCAGCAGCTCACAGGGTACGAATGAAAAACTGTTTTTT
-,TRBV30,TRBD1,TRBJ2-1,CAWTPSRTGLLDEQFF,TGTGCCTGGACCCCCAGCCGGACAGGGTTGTTGGATGAGCAGTTCTTC
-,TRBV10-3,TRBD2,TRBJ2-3,CAIQRGLAYPTDTQYF,TGTGCCATCCAAAGAGGACTAGCGTATCCCACAGATACGCAGTATTTT
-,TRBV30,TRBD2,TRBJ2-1,CAWSGTSGHSYNEQFF,TGTGCCTGGAGCGGGACTAGCGGGCACTCCTACAATGAGCAGTTCTTC
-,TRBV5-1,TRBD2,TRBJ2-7,CASSLAGTSVDEQYF,TGCGCCAGCAGCTTGGCCGGGACTAGCGTTGACGAGCAGTACTTC
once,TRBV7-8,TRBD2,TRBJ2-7,CASSSMVRVAGPYEQYF,TGTGCCAGCAGCTCAATGGTTCGAGTAGCGGGCCCCTACGAGCAGTACTTC